This is a list of T cell receptor beta chains from one sample in a study of CD8 T cells in ankylosing spondylitis. TCRdb re-analysed the 5' RACE reads in MiXCR, keeping a single row per CDR3 protein. This sample carries 150,000 to 200,000 distinct CDR3 sequences, 15% to 20% of them seen once, and the ten largest clones take around 4%. The sample taken for sequencing was blood, either unsorted or a sorted T cell fraction (not recorded which). These receptors were taken from a male donor aged 10-29 years with ankylosing spondylitis or in good health (not recorded which). The CDR3 runs from the conserved cysteine through the conserved F or W. The order of the fields is D gene, CDR3 length, V gene, J gene, clone size, CDR3 DNA, CDR3 protein. The D gene is left open where the match is weak. Clone size is shown for a subset of rows, as once, few, many or a class of expanded clone.

d_gene: TRBD1
len: 18
v_gene: TRBV6-2/TRBV6-3
j_gene: TRBJ2-7
abundance: many
CDR3nt: TGTGCCAGCAGTTACTCGATTCCAGACAGGGGCGAAGGCTACGAGCAGTACTTC
CDR3aa: CASSYSIPDRGEGYEQYF

d_gene: .
len: 14
v_gene: TRBV11-1
j_gene: TRBJ2-1
abundance: .
CDR3nt: TGTGCCAGTACTAATATCGGGGTCAGGAATGAGCAGTTCTTC
CDR3aa: CASTNIGVRNEQFF

d_gene: TRBD2
len: 14
v_gene: TRBV5-1
j_gene: TRBJ2-5
abundance: .
CDR3nt: TGCGCCAGCAGCAGAAGCGGGAGTTATGAGACCCAGTACTTC
CDR3aa: CASSRSGSYETQYF

d_gene: .
len: 12
v_gene: TRBV10-3
j_gene: TRBJ1-1
abundance: many
CDR3nt: TGTGCCATCAGTGAGGTGGAGCCAGAAGCTTTCTTT
CDR3aa: CAISEVEPEAFF

d_gene: TRBD1
len: 16
v_gene: TRBV12-3/TRBV12-4
j_gene: TRBJ2-1
abundance: many
CDR3nt: TGTGCCAGCAGTCCACCGACAGGGAGAGTTACCAATGAGCAGTTCTTC
CDR3aa: CASSPPTGRVTNEQFF

d_gene: .
len: 13
v_gene: TRBV12-5
j_gene: TRBJ2-7
abundance: many
CDR3nt: TGTGCTAGTGGTTTGGGGGGAACCTACGAGCAGTACTTC
CDR3aa: CASGLGGTYEQYF

d_gene: .
len: 14
v_gene: TRBV7-2
j_gene: TRBJ2-5
abundance: many
CDR3nt: TGTGCCAGCAGCTCTTCGCCAGACGAAGAGACCCAGTACTTC
CDR3aa: CASSSSPDEETQYF

d_gene: .
len: 13
v_gene: TRBV28
j_gene: TRBJ1-2
abundance: many
CDR3nt: TGTGCCAGCAGTTTATCCCAGGACTATGGCTACACCTTC
CDR3aa: CASSLSQDYGYTF

d_gene: .
len: 14
v_gene: TRBV2
j_gene: TRBJ1-5
abundance: .
CDR3nt: TGTGCCAGCAGTGAGATTATAGGCAATCAGCCCCAGCATTTT
CDR3aa: CASSEIIGNQPQHF

d_gene: TRBD2
len: 13
v_gene: TRBV29-1
j_gene: TRBJ2-5
abundance: .
CDR3nt: TGCAGCGTTGACGAACTAGCGGGAGAGACCCAGTACTTC
CDR3aa: CSVDELAGETQYF

d_gene: .
len: 14
v_gene: TRBV7-6
j_gene: TRBJ1-1
abundance: .
CDR3nt: TGTGCCAGCAGCAAGGTCCCGAGGAGCACTGAAGCTTTCTTT
CDR3aa: CASSKVPRSTEAFF

d_gene: TRBD2
len: 14
v_gene: TRBV20-1
j_gene: TRBJ2-3
abundance: .
CDR3nt: TGCAGTGCTAGGTATAGCGGGAGCGCAGATACGCAGTATTTT
CDR3aa: CSARYSGSADTQYF

d_gene: .
len: 15
v_gene: TRBV5-4
j_gene: TRBJ2-7
abundance: many
CDR3nt: TGTGCCAGCAGCTTGTCATCCAGGGAGACGAATCGGCAGTACTTC
CDR3aa: CASSLSSRETNRQYF

d_gene: .
len: 14
v_gene: TRBV6-5
j_gene: TRBJ1-6
abundance: many
CDR3nt: TGTGCCGCCGGACTGGCCCGGAATAATTCACCCCTCCACTTT
CDR3aa: CAAGLARNNSPLHF